The clone carrying this T cell receptor (beta chain) was detected a few times. Its antigen is undetermined. This record comes from a study of blood T cells in healthy people across ages. Findings of the study overall: Significant beta diversity loss was already apparent by age approximately 37, declining roughly linearly.

There are 13 residues in the CDR3. V gave up 6 bases and J gave up 4 bases; unmatched junction bases: 5. Combining a sample-barcoded 5' primer with a J-beta primer mix, a second PCR ran for 7 to 11 cycles. TCRdb ran MiXCR on the 5' RACE reads and lists one entry per CDR3 protein. Of around 1,600,000 distinct CDR3 sequences in the sample, roughly 43% were seen once. This sequence was found in a woman aged 18-29 years in good health. The chain joins TRBV12-3 or TRBV12-4 to TRBJ2-7; TRBD2 aligns across 8 bases. The specimen was blood. The CDR3 reads CASSRPGGYEQYF. The CDR3 DNA sequence: TGTGCCAGCAGCCGCCCGGGGGGGTACGAGCAGTACTTC.